Reported below is one T cell receptor (beta chain). This clonotype showed up just a few times. It has no known antigen specificity. No qualities accompany the bases; no much larger clone lies one base away. Only healthy Caucasian donors were included. The twin cohort comprised three pairs of female monozygotic twins, all aged about 18 to 30 years. RNA for TCR libraries was isolated from peripheral blood mononuclear cells. This entry comes from a study of identical twins (dated by TCRdb to between 2015 and 2016). Notes on the research overall: The study deep-sequenced TCR alpha and beta repertoires from monozygotic twins, unrelated adults of various ages and cord blood to test whether fetal clonotypes persist. To rule out contamination, replicate twin experiments were performed at different times with different library preparation protocols.

Overall results and qualifications from the work: Because the same donors could not be followed over many years, the conclusions depended on cross-sectional statistical analysis. Out-of-frame TCR alpha sequences shared between twins showed an excess of low generation-probability sequences compared with coincidental sharing between unrelated individuals. Fewer insertions were carried by abundant cord blood beta clonotypes; a weaker similar trend was observed in young adult naive repertoires, while no such trend was observed in memory repertoires. In beta out-of-frame sequences, excess twin sharing was weaker, because having fewer shared sequences lowered the signal-to-noise ratio. Invariant T cells such as MAIT and iNKT could partly confound zero-insertion analyses, though diverse VJ usage argued against this for most clonotypes. Out-of-frame TCR alpha sharing in monozygotic twins was systematically underestimated by recombination models, whereas sharing between unrelated individuals was in agreement with the recombination models.

The method was 5' RACE. TCRdb records Illumina HiSeq 2000 as the sequencer. A universal primer binding site was added through template switching, and the final cDNA carried a unique molecular identifier so that TCR cDNA molecules could be counted accurately. Specific primers in the conserved constant-segment region were used to synthesize first-strand cDNA for TCR alpha and beta chains. Each cDNA library was double barcoded, with a SMART-Mk sample barcode plus Illumina barcodes, to control for contamination. TruSeq adapter sequences and Illumina sample barcodes were added in two successive PCR steps. The TCR alpha and beta cDNA libraries were sequenced on the Illumina HiSeq platform using custom primers. On the authors' methods: MiGEC processed the raw reads to extract unique molecular identifiers, while MiXCR was used to determine the CDR3 positions. Recombination models were inferred per individual with the repgenHMM and IGoR tools using an EM algorithm. Shared clonotype analysis was performed with the tcR package in R, normalizing sharing by the product of cloneset sizes. To study raw recombination without the effects of thymic and clonal selection, out-of-frame nonproductive sequences were analyzed. Through fastp at Q25 and MiXCR, TCRdb rebuilt clones from the public reads, retaining in-frame beta chains. Each record represents a unique CDR3 protein, reported with the most common genes and DNA among its rows. TCRdb's processing, not the authors', yielded these V and J calls. The sample includes hundreds of thousands of distinct CDR3 sequences, with roughly 18% observed a single time. About an eighth of the sample is held by the ten biggest clonotypes.

The sample also formed part of further work on T cells expressing NK-cell markers. Drawing on the second study: About eight donors provided sorted CD3+CD56+NKG2C+, CD3+CD56+NKG2C- and CD3+CD56-NKG2C+ T-cell subsets, whose TCR beta-chain repertoires were profiled. Of the eight sequenced donors, seven were found to be HCMV-seropositive and one was found to be HCMV-seronegative. To restrict sorting to alphabetaTCR-expressing T cells, an anti-gammadeltaTCR antibody was added in several experiments. In a handful of donors, the dominant CD3+CD56+NKG2C+ clonotypes were found to rank among the top 10 CD8+ clonotypes and to make up roughly 1.0-7.0% of CD8+ T cells. Those dominant clonotypes were again the most abundant among CD3+CD56-NKG2C+ cells in a few donors, at roughly 28.3-65%. Whether the expanded NKG2C-expressing T cell clones were specific for HCMV antigens remained unclear. All eight donors whose samples were sequenced were randomly selected healthy volunteers, three of them men and five women. HCMV serostatus was determined by detecting HCMV-specific IgG in serum with a commercial ELISA kit. Bulk peripheral blood T-cell repertoires were additionally sequenced from unsorted PBMC for over 5 donors. MIGEC handled demultiplexing of the reads and grouping by UMI, while MiTCR was used to assemble and quantify clonotypes. To remove erroneous sequences, TCR cDNA sequences were retained only when supported by two or more reads. The tcR package was used for downstream repertoire analysis, and clonotypes were matched across fractions by CDR3 nucleotide sequence plus V segment. VDJmatch was used to annotate antigen specificity against VDJdb, with one amino acid substitution allowed in CDR3.

The receptor's source is a woman between 18 and 30 years old in good health. The specimen sequenced was PBMCs.

The nucleotide sequence is TGTGCCAGCAGCCCGGTTTCGCGGGGGCTCCTAGCCAAAAACATTCAGTACTTC. This encodes CASSPVSRGLLAKNIQYF. The sequence is built from TRBV12-3 or TRBV12-4 and TRBJ2-4, with TRBD2 perhaps the D gene, on 7 matching bases. Inclusive of the bounding cysteine and phenylalanine, the CDR3 is 18 residues long. Of the read, only the CDR3 DNA is kept; its 54 bases are in frame from base 1. V is clipped by 6 bases and J by 0 bases, and the sequence between their germline boundaries is 21 bases long.